These 6 T cell receptor beta chains share one sample of origin, sequenced in a study of Ad26.COV2.S vaccination and SARS-CoV-2 variants. Profiling relied on immunoSEQ multiplex PCR, and the TCRdb table lists in-frame clones only, not all of them. This table holds about 480,000 clones, about 83% found once. As to treatment: around 19 received Ad26.COV2.S at low or high dose, single or two shots; several received placebo; per-sample allocation not given. Day 63 after the first vaccine or placebo injection was the time point for sampling. Specimen: peripheral blood, collected in a trial of Ad26.COV2.S vaccine versus placebo. The receptors originated from a person aged 18 to 65 who received the Ad26.COV2.S COVID-19 vaccine or a placebo.

V usage is TRBV11-2 and J usage is TRBJ2-1; TRBD1 aligns across 8 bases. Germline assignment: CDR1 SGHAT and CDR2 FQNNGV. CDR3 length: 16 residues. After removal of 1 base from V and 1 base from J, the junction contained 3 bases not matched to a gene. The CDR3 reads CASSLARDRSYNEQFF. The DNA of the CDR3 is TGTGCCAGCAGCTTAGCGAGGGACAGGTCCTACAATGAGCAGTTCTTC. The entire variable domain, with the rest obtained from reference TRBV11-2 and TRBJ2-1, is as follows: EAGVAQSPRYKIIEKRQSVAFWCNPISGHATLYWYQQILGQGPKLLIQFQNNGVVDDSQLPKDRFSAERLKGVDSTLKIQPAKLEDSAVYLCASSLARDRSYNEQFFGPGTRLTVL.

This clone was picked up one time. The chain has TRBV30 and TRBJ1-4, with D unresolved. Looked up from germline, CDR1 is GTSNPN and CDR2 is SVGIG (reference sequence). V lost 5 bases and J lost 8, with 6 bases in between. This CDR3 comprises 10 residues. CDR3 nucleotides: TGTGCCTGGGGACGGGAAAAACTGTTTTTT. This sequence encodes CAWGREKLFF.

With regard to this clone: The DNA is left out, because the CDR3 cannot be placed on it with certainty; the CDR3 is given as TCRdb lists it. The chain is built from TRBV28 and TRBJ1-2. Germline loops: CDR1 MDHEN, CDR2 SYDVKM. Termini included, the CDR3 measures 12 amino acids. This CDR3 is CASSVGRGTGTF.

V is TRBV5-1 and J is TRBJ2-5, with D perhaps being TRBD1 or TRBD2 (5 bases each). The CDR3 is made up of 16 amino acids. V was cut by 4 bases and J by 4 bases, with 20 bases left in between. Germline V lookup: CDR1 SGHRS, CDR2 YFSETQ. The CDR3 nucleotides are TGCGCCAGCAGCCCGAAGGGACGGATGACTGGAGAGACCCAGTACTTC. Encoded protein: CASSPKGRMTGETQYF.

A single count supports this clone. The rearrangement uses TRBV30 and TRBJ1-1; unclear D gene. Germline V gene data show CDR1 as GTSNPN and CDR2 as SVGIG (reference sequence). V was pared by 2 bases and J by 5 bases, with 12 bases between. The CDR3 sequence is 13 residues long. The CDR3: CAWSLKMGTEAFF. DNA of the CDR3: TGTGCCTGGAGTTTAAAAATGGGGACTGAAGCTTTCTTT. The whole variable domain, filled in from reference TRBV30 and TRBJ1-1, reads SQTIHQWPATLVQPVGSPLSLECTVEGTSNPNLYWYRQAAGRGLQLLFYSVGIGQISSEVPQNLSASRPQDRQFILSSKKLLLSDSGFYLCAWSLKMGTEAFFGQGTRLTVV.

The gene calls are TRBV6-5 and TRBJ2-7, with 8 bases matching TRBD2. Trimming removed 11 bases from V and 2 bases from J; junction bases left unmatched: 14. This CDR3 is built from 15 residues. The germline V gene has CDR1 MNHEY and CDR2 SVGAGI. The CDR3 nucleotides are TGTGCCTCCGGGCCGGGGGGGGCGAGGGCCTACGAGCAGTACTTC. Translation: CASGPGGARAYEQYF.